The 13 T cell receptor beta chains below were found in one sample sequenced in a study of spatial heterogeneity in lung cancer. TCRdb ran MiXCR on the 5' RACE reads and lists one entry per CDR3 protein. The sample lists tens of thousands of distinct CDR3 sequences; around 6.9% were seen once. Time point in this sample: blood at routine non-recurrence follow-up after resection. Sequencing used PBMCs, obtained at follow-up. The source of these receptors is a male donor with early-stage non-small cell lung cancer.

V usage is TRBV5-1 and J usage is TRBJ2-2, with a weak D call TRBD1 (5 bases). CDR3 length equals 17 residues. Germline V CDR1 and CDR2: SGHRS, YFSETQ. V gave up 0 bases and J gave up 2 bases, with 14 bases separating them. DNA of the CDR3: TGCGCCAGCAGCTTGGCCCCGGACACTCATAACACCGGGGAGCTGTTTTTT. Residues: CASSLAPDTHNTGELFF.

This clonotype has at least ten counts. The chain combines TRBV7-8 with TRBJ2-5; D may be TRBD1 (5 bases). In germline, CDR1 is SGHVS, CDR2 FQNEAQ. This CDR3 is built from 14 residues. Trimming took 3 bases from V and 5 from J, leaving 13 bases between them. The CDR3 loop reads CASSLGHSWETQYF. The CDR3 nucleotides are TGTGCCAGCAGCTTGGGGCACAGTTGGGAGACCCAGTACTTC.

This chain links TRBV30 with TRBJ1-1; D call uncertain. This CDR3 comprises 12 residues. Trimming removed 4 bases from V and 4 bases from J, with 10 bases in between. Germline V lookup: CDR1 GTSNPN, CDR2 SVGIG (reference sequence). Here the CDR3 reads CAWTWSGTEAFF. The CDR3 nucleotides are TGTGCCTGGACTTGGAGCGGCACTGAAGCTTTCTTT.

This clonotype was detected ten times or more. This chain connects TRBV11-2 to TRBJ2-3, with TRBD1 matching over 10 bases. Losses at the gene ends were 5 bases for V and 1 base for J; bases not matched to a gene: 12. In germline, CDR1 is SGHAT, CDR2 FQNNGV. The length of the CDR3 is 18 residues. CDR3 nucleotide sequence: TGTGCCAGCAGCCTCTCGTACGCCGGGACAGGGGGCACAGATACGCAGTATTTT. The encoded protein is CASSLSYAGTGGTDTQYF.

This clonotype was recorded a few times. Here the CDR3 DNA reads TGTGCCAGCAGTGAAGCGAGCAACAGGGTCCGTTGGGATACGCAGTATTTT. It yields the protein CASSEASNRVRWDTQYF. The V call is TRBV6-1, the J call TRBJ2-3, with D possibly being TRBD1 (6 bases). The CDR3 has 17 residues. V was pared by 0 bases and J by 6 bases, with 19 bases between. CDR1 is MNHNS, CDR2 SASEGT, per germline.

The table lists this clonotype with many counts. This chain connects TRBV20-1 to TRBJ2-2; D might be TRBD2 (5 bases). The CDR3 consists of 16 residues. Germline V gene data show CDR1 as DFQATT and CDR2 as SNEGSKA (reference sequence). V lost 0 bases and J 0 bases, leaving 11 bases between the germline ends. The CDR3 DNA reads TGCAGTGCTAGAGACCCCCGGCGGGCGAACACCGGGGAGCTGTTTTTT. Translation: CSARDPRRANTGELFF.

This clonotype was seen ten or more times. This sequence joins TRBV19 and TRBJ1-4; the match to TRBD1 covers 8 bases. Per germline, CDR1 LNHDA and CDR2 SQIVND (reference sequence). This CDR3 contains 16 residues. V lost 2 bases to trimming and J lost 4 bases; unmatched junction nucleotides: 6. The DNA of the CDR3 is TGTGCCAGTAGTATAATCTCCGGACAGGGTAATGAAAAACTGTTTTTT. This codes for CASSIISGQGNEKLFF.

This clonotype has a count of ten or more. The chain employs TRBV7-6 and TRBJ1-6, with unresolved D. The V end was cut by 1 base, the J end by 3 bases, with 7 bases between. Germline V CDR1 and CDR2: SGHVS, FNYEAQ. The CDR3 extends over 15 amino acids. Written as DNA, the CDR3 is TGTGCCAGCAGCTTAGGGCCGGTCTATAATTCACCCCTCCACTTT. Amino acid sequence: CASSLGPVYNSPLHF.

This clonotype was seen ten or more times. The CDR3 spells CASSLKTTQETQYF. In nucleotides, the CDR3 is TGTGCCAGCAGTTTGAAAACAACCCAAGAGACCCAGTACTTC. The V gene is TRBV12-3 or TRBV12-4, the J gene TRBJ2-5; no firm D call. There are 14 residues in the CDR3. V was trimmed by 3 bases and J by 1 base, leaving 9 bases between them.

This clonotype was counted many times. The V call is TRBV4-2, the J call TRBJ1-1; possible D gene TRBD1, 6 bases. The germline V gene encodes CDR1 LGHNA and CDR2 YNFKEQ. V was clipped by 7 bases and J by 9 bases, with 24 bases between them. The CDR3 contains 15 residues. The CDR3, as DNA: TGTGCCAGCACCTACGAATACCCTAGGGACATCAAAGCTTTCTTT. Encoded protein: CASTYEYPRDIKAFF.

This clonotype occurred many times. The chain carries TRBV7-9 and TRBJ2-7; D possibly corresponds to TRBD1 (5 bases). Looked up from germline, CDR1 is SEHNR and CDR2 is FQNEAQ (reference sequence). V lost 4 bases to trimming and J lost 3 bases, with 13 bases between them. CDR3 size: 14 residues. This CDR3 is CASSSPSRDYEQYF. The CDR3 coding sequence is TGTGCCAGCAGCTCACCGAGCAGGGACTACGAGCAGTACTTC. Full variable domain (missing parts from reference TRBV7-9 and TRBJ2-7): DTGVSQNPRHKITKRGQNVTFRCDPISEHNRLYWYRQTLGQGPEFLTYFQNEAQLEKSRLLSDRFSAERPKGSFSTLEIQRTEQGDSAMYLCASSSPSRDYEQYFGPGTRLTVT.

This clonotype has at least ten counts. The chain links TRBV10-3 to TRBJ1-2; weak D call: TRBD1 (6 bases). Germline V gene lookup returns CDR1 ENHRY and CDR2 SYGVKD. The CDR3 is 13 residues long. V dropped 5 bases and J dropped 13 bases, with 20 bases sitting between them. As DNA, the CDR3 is TGTGCCATCAGTTTCGATGGACAGACTTGCTGCACCTTC. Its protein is CAISFDGQTCCTF.

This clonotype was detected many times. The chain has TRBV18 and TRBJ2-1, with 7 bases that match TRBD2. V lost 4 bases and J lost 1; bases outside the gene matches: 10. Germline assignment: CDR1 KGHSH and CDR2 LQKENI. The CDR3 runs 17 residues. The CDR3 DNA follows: TGTGCCAGCTCACGTACGAGAGGGGAGGGGTCCTACAATGAGCAGTTCTTC. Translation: CASSRTRGEGSYNEQFF.